The clone carrying this T cell receptor (beta chain) was found a few times. Its antigen is still unknown. These data originate in a study of T-cell memory formation after mild COVID-19. Study results and caveats: Still unconfirmed is whether the second-wave clones peaking on day 37 recognized SARS-CoV-2.

The CDR3 spans 12 residues. CDR1 is SGHDT and CDR2 is YYEEEE in the germline V gene. The V end was cut by 0 bases, the J end by 4 bases, with 4 bases between. It was 5'RACE with constant-segment primers that produced the TCR alpha and TCR beta cDNA libraries, which carried sample barcodes and UMIs. In TCRdb, the 5' RACE reads were re-called with MiXCR into one record per CDR3 protein. The table lists fewer than 250,000 distinct CDR3 sequences, roughly a tenth of them singletons. This clonotype was obtained from a man younger than 35 who had mild COVID-19 (a few samples of this study predate the infection). Cell type and time point are not known. The sample comprised PBMCs or a T cell subset sorted from them (not recorded which). The genes are TRBV5-6 and TRBJ1-2; D remains ambiguous. DNA for the CDR3: TGTGCCAGCAGCTTGGCAGGCTATGGCTACACCTTC. Protein sequence: CASSLAGYGYTF.